The 30 T cell receptor beta chains below were found in one sample sequenced in a study of blood T cell repertoires in COVID-19. Profiling relied on immunoSEQ multiplex PCR, and the TCRdb table lists in-frame clones only, not all of them. This table holds about 300,000 clones, roughly nine tenths found once. Sequenced sample: PBMCs or T cells enriched from blood (not recorded which). These receptors were collected from a woman under 40 who had recovered from COVID-19.

A single count supports this clone. The genes are TRBV6-5 and TRBJ1-3; 8 bases are shared with TRBD1. The CDR3 length is 12 residues. With V trimmed by 7 bases and J by 8 bases, 4 bases remained unmatched. Germline CDR1 MNHEY, CDR2 SVGAGI. The CDR3 nucleotides are TGTGCCAGCACCGACAGGGGCGACACCATATATTTT. This gives the protein CASTDRGDTIYF.

The chain uses TRBV11-2 and TRBJ2-1; no definite D call. V was shortened by 4 bases and J by 0 bases, with 13 bases between the two germline ends. The germline V gene encodes CDR1 SGHAT and CDR2 FQNNGV. This CDR3 is 16 amino acids long. The CDR3 spells CASSSRFRSSYNEQFF. The CDR3 DNA follows: TGTGCCAGCAGCTCCCGATTCCGGAGCTCCTACAATGAGCAGTTCTTC.

The CDR3: CASSSRGHDQETQYF. CDR3 DNA sequence: TGTGCCAGCAGTTCACGAGGGCATGACCAAGAGACCCAGTACTTC. This rearrangement joins TRBV28 to TRBJ2-5, with D perhaps matching TRBD2 (5 bases). Germline V gives CDR1 MDHEN, CDR2 SYDVKM. The CDR3 has 15 amino acids. Trimming stripped 4 bases from V and 0 bases from J, with 12 bases between.

This clone was detected only a few times. The rearrangement joins TRBV25-1 to TRBJ1-1; no clear D gene. V gave up 7 bases and J gave up 0 bases, with 3 bases separating them. CDR1 MGHDK and CDR2 SYGVNS come from the germline V gene. There are 11 residues in the CDR3. The CDR3: CASIMNTEAFF. CDR3 in DNA: TGTGCCAGCATCATGAACACTGAAGCTTTCTTT.

The CDR3: CASSLDSFYGYTF. CDR3 nucleotide sequence: TGCGCCAGCAGCTTGGACAGTTTCTATGGCTACACCTTC. The rearrangement joins TRBV5-1 to TRBJ1-2; no reliable D call. This CDR3 is 13 amino acids long. V was cut by 0 bases and J by 4 bases, with 7 bases left in between. Germline V gene data show CDR1 as SGHRS and CDR2 as YFSETQ.

The J gene is TRBJ1-1, the V gene TRBV30, with unresolved D. The ends were cut back, 8 bases at V and 5 bases at J, with 12 bases in the middle. This CDR3 has 11 residues. The germline gives CDR1 GTSNPN, CDR2 SVGIG (reference sequence). CDR3 loop: CATIRETEAFF. The DNA for the CDR3 is TGTGCCACGATTCGGGAAACTGAAGCTTTCTTT.

The chain employs TRBV9 and TRBJ2-3; D call uncertain. There are 16 residues in the CDR3. Per the germline V gene, CDR1 is SGDLS and CDR2 is YYNGEE. The V end lost 3 bases, the J end lost 0 bases, and 14 bases lay between the germline ends. As DNA, the CDR3 is TGTGCCAGCAGCGCCCGTTCGACATCTAGCACAGATACGCAGTATTTT. Its protein product is CASSARSTSSTDTQYF.

The chain joins TRBV7-2 to TRBJ2-7, with 8 bases aligning to TRBD2. This CDR3 comprises 17 residues. Looked up from germline, CDR1 is SGHTA and CDR2 is FQGNSA. Germline trimming cut 2 bases from V and 6 bases from J; bases unmatched to any gene: 15. For the CDR3, the DNA is TGTGCCAGCAGCTTAATCGGGGGGGGCAGCACTCCGCCCGAGCAGTACTTC. It encodes CASSLIGGGSTPPEQYF.

The V gene is TRBV19, the J gene TRBJ1-1; no definite D call. There are 11 residues in the CDR3. V was shortened by 8 bases and J by 3 bases, with 7 bases between the two germline ends. Germline CDR1 is LNHDA and CDR2 is SQIVND (reference sequence). CDR3 in amino acids: CASAQDTEAFF. CDR3 sequence (DNA): TGTGCCAGTGCGCAGGACACTGAAGCTTTCTTT.

This sequence joins TRBV27 and TRBJ1-1; the D gene is possibly TRBD1 (5 bases). With 5 bases removed from V and 3 bases from J, the gap between germline ends came to 16 bases. The CDR3 covers 15 residues. From germline, CDR1 is MNHEY and CDR2 SMNVEV (reference sequence). The chain's CDR3 is CASSPTPGGDTEAFF. CDR3 nucleotides: TGTGCCAGCAGTCCGACCCCCGGAGGGGACACTGAAGCTTTCTTT.

The genes are TRBV2 and TRBJ2-7; 8 bases are a match to TRBD1. CDR1 is SNHLY and CDR2 is FYNNEI in the germline V gene. The CDR3 has 16 amino acids. Trimming took 1 base from V and 2 from J; bases not matched to a gene: 7. CDR3 nucleotides: TGTGCCAGCAGTGAAGGAGGCGGACAGGGCCCCTACGAGCAGTACTTC. Translation gives CASSEGGGQGPYEQYF.

This clone was picked up a small number of times. The gene calls are TRBV7-8 and TRBJ1-4, with D possibly TRBD1 on 5 matching bases. The CDR3 is made up of 15 amino acids. Looked up from germline, CDR1 is SGHVS and CDR2 is FQNEAQ. V shed 1 base and J shed 4 bases, with 10 bases lying between them. For the CDR3, the DNA is TGTGCCAGCAGCTTAGTGAGACAGCTTAATGAAAAACTGTTTTTT. Translating it yields CASSLVRQLNEKLFF.

This clone was counted once. This sequence joins TRBV3-1 (or the pseudogene TRBV3-2) and TRBJ1-4; D is possibly TRBD1 (5 bases). The germline gives CDR1 LGHDT, CDR2 YNNKEL (reference sequence). The length of the CDR3 is 14 residues. Between the trimmed V and J ends, which lost 2 bases and 7 bases, there was a span of 11 bases. CDR3 coding DNA: TGTGCCAGCAGCCAATTCGGAAGGGGTGAAAAACTGTTTTTT. It translates to CASSQFGRGEKLFF.

Only one count was recorded for this clone. The rearrangement joins TRBV6-5 to TRBJ1-2; D might be TRBD1 (6 bases). Trimming stripped 6 bases from V and 2 bases from J, with 10 bases between. The length of the CDR3 is 13 residues. Germline values: CDR1 MNHEY, CDR2 SVGAGI. CDR3 in amino acids: CASSRTVNYGYTF. CDR3 bases: TGTGCCAGCAGCCGGACAGTAAACTATGGCTACACCTTC.

The chain has TRBV3-1 (or the pseudogene TRBV3-2) and TRBJ1-2; TRBD1 is a possible D gene (6 bases). In germline, CDR1 is LGHDT, CDR2 YNNKEL (reference sequence). The CDR3 is 13 residues long. Trimming shortened V by 2 bases and J by 8 bases, and 12 bases separated the two germline ends. This CDR3 reads CASSQTGTRGYTF. CDR3 coding DNA: TGTGCCAGCAGCCAAACCGGGACAAGGGGCTACACCTTC.

V gene TRBV7-9 combines with J gene TRBJ2-7; D possibly corresponds to TRBD2 (6 bases). Trimming left V 4 bases short and J 2 bases short, with 15 bases between. CDR1 and CDR2 (germline): SEHNR, FQNEAQ (reference sequence). This CDR3 contains 15 residues. The CDR3 region is CASSSSRDFTYEQYF. CDR3 DNA: TGTGCCAGCAGCTCGAGCCGGGACTTCACCTACGAGCAGTACTTC.

This clone came up once. The gene calls are TRBV30 and TRBJ2-5; 9 nucleotides match TRBD1. This CDR3 is 14 amino acids long. Trimming cost V 5 bases and J 5 bases; bases outside gene matches: 9. Germline V gene sequence: CDR1 GTSNPN, CDR2 SVGIG (reference sequence). CDR3 sequence: CAWESQGAGETQYF. The CDR3 coding sequence is TGTGCCTGGGAATCACAGGGGGCGGGGGAGACCCAGTACTTC.

The DNA for the CDR3 is TGTGCCATTGGGGACAGGCCGAACACTGAAGCTTTCTTT. It codes for CAIGDRPNTEAFF. This chain connects TRBV10-3 to TRBJ1-1; 8 bases align to TRBD1. This CDR3 has 13 residues. In germline, CDR1 is ENHRY, CDR2 SYGVKD. The J segment lost 1 base and the V segment lost 9 bases, leaving 4 bases of the junction unmatched.

The chain combines TRBV14 with TRBJ2-3, with D possibly being TRBD1 (5 bases). Trimming left V 4 bases short and J 2 bases short, with 13 bases between. In germline, CDR1 is SGHDN, CDR2 FVKESK. CDR3 size: 15 residues. The CDR3 region is CASSRLGVATDTQYF. CDR3 nucleotide sequence: TGTGCCAGCAGCCGCTTAGGGGTCGCCACAGATACGCAGTATTTT.

Points on this clone: One junction end does not reproduce the germline sequence, and a read error may be involved. This chain connects TRBV29-1 to TRBJ1-1; TRBD1 aligns across 8 bases. In germline, CDR1 is SQVTM, CDR2 ANQGSEA. The CDR3 loop spans 13 amino acids. The DNA of the CDR3 is TGCAGCGTAGAAGACAGGGGAGTAGGTGAAGCTTTCTTT. This sequence encodes CSVEDRGVGEAFF. Full variable domain (remainder filled in from reference TRBV29-1 and TRBJ1-1): SAVISQKPSRDICQRGTSLTIQCQVDSQVTMMFWYRQQPGQSLTLIATANQGSEATYESGFVIDKFPISRPNLTFSTLTVSNMSPEDSSIYLCSVEDRGVGEAFFGQGTRLTVV.

To note about this clone: The junction shows a germline mismatch at one end, possibly a read error. CDR3 in amino acids: CASSPRGGGPYNEQFF. The CDR3, as DNA: TGTGCTAGCAGCCCAAGAGGCGGGGGGCCTTACAATGAGCAGTTCTTC. The V call is TRBV7-7, the J call TRBJ2-1, with 8 bases that match TRBD2. This CDR3 is built from 16 residues. Germline-derived CDR1 and CDR2 are SSHAT and FNYEAQ (reference sequence).

The chain links TRBV5-5 to TRBJ1-3; no clear D gene. Germline CDR1 SGHKS, CDR2 YYEKEE (reference sequence). The CDR3 covers 14 residues. Trimming took off 2 bases at V and 1 base at J, with 7 bases between the two ends. The CDR3, as DNA: TGTGCCAGCAGCTTTCAGGTATCTGGAAACACCATATATTTT. It translates to CASSFQVSGNTIYF.

J is TRBJ2-7 and V is TRBV7-2; a possible D gene is TRBD2 (6 bases). There are 15 residues in the CDR3. V was shortened by 0 bases and J by 3 bases, with 12 bases between the two germline ends. CDR1 and CDR2 (germline): SGHTA, FQGNSA. The CDR3 sequence is CASSLAGGEIYEQYF. In DNA form, the CDR3 reads TGTGCCAGCAGCTTAGCGGGCGGGGAGATCTACGAGCAGTACTTC.

The rearrangement links TRBV10-1 to TRBJ1-6; no definite D call. This CDR3 has 15 amino acids. V lost 5 bases and J 7 bases, leaving 15 bases between the germline ends. Germline V gives CDR1 WNHNN, CDR2 SYGVQD (reference sequence). The CDR3 sequence is CASSTTRSRNSPLHF. CDR3 DNA sequence: TGCGCCAGCAGTACCACTCGCTCGAGGAATTCACCCCTCCACTTT.

The V and J genes are TRBV5-1 and TRBJ1-5; D remains unclear. Deletions cut 0 bases from V and 7 bases from J, with 8 bases between. Germline values: CDR1 SGHRS, CDR2 YFSETQ. CDR3 size: 13 residues. The chain's CDR3 is CASSLAGGQPQHF. In nucleotides, the CDR3 is TGCGCCAGCAGCTTGGCGGGCGGGCAGCCCCAGCATTTT.

The V call is TRBV7-2, the J call TRBJ1-5, with TRBD1 identical over 10 bases. V was clipped by 5 bases and J by 6 bases; unmatched bases: 10. The CDR3 loop spans 16 amino acids. Germline CDR1 is SGHTA and CDR2 is FQGNSA. The DNA for the CDR3 is TGTGCCAGCAGCCTAGACGGGACAGGGGTCAGTCAGCCCCAGCATTTT. It codes for CASSLDGTGVSQPQHF.

The rearrangement uses TRBV6-1 and TRBJ2-5, with a weak D call TRBD2 (6 bases). This CDR3 is built from 15 residues. Trimming took 3 bases from V and 4 from J, leaving 15 bases between them. The germline CDR1 and CDR2 sequences are MNHNS and SASEGT. The CDR3 DNA follows: TGTGCCAGCAGTGAGGGCCCTCTAGCGATAGAGACCCAGTACTTC. Its protein is CASSEGPLAIETQYF.

J is TRBJ1-3 and V is TRBV5-1; D is possibly TRBD1 (5 bases). Germline CDR1 SGHRS, CDR2 YFSETQ. V was cut by 0 bases and J by 2 bases, with 18 bases left in between. CDR3 length: 18 residues. Written as DNA, the CDR3 is TGCGCCAGCAGCTTGGCTGGCAGGGCTACCCGAACTGGAAACACCATATATTTT. Translation: CASSLAGRATRTGNTIYF.

This clone was counted between two and nine times. This sequence joins TRBV6-5 and TRBJ1-5; unclear D gene. Germline CDR1 reads MNHEY; CDR2 reads SVGAGI. The CDR3 runs 11 residues. Trimming cost V 9 bases and J 3 bases, with 6 bases left between them. CDR3 residues: CASTDNQPQHF. Here the CDR3 DNA reads TGTGCCAGTACTGACAATCAGCCCCAGCATTTT.

V and J are TRBV7-9 and TRBJ1-4, with 7 nucleotides matching TRBD1. This CDR3 region has 16 residues. Germline lookup yields CDR1 SEHNR and CDR2 FQNEAQ (reference sequence). J was trimmed by 0 bases and V by 6 bases; bases with no gene match: 7. The CDR3 region has the DNA TGTGCCAGCAGATCTACAGGGGAAGCAACTAATGAAAAACTGTTTTTT. Protein product: CASRSTGEATNEKLFF.